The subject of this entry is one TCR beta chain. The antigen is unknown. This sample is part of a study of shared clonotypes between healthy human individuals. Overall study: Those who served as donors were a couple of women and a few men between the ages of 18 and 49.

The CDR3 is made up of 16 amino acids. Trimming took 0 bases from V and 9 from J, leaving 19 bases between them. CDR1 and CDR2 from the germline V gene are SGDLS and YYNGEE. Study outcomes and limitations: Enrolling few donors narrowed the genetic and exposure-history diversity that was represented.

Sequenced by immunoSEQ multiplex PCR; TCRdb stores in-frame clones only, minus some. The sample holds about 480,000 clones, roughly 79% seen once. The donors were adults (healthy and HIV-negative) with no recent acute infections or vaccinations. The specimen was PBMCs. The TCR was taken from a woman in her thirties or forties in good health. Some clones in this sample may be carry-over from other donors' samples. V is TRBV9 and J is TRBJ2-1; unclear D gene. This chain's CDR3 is CASSVGLTQWGGEQFF. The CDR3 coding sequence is TGTGCCAGCAGCGTAGGCTTGACCCAGTGGGGTGGTGAGCAGTTCTTC.